This TCR beta chain was captured in a study of T cell repertoires in cytomegalovirus infection. Study as a whole: Based on public TCR beta signatures, there were indications of CMV infection and of a matching HLA type.

Study-level findings and limits: Carriers of CMV plus the relevant HLA were identified by cumulative public TCR beta family frequency. HLA-C-restricted TCR beta clonotypes specific for CMV led the ex vivo response.

With V trimmed by 6 bases and J by 3 bases, 12 bases remained unmatched. Germline V lookup: CDR1 SGHVS, CDR2 FNYEAQ. CDR3 length: 17 amino acids. About this clonotype: Its antigen is as yet unknown.

TCRdb independently ran MiXCR on the reads; one entry per CDR3 protein. The sample comprises over 100,000 distinct CDR3 sequences, 10% of which are singletons, and approximately 33% rests with the top ten. The chain combines TRBV7-6 with TRBJ1-3, with 9 bases lining up with TRBD1. The specimen was PBMCs, sequenced either directly or after in vitro stimulation (not recorded which). This TCR was sampled from a human donor in good health (CMV status not recorded). Some clones in this sample may be carry-over from other donors' samples. The CDR3 DNA is TGTGCCAGCAGGAAAACAGGGGGCGAACCTAGTGGAAACACCATATATTTT. This translates into CASRKTGGEPSGNTIYF.